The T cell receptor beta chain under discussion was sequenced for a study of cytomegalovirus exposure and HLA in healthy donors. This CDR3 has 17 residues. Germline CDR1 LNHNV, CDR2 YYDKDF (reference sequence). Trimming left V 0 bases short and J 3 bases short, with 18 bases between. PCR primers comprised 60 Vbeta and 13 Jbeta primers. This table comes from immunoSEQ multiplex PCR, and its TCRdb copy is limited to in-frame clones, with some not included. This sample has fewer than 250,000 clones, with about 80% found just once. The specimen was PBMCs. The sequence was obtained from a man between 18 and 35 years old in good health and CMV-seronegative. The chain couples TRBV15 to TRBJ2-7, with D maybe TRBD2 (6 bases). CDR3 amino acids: CATSRDLTSSGDYEQYF. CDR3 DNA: TGTGCCACCAGCAGAGATCTAACTAGTAGCGGAGACTACGAGCAGTACTTC.